The 4 T cell receptor beta chains reported below all come from one sample, sequenced in a study of blood T cell repertoires in COVID-19. Generated by immunoSEQ multiplex PCR, the TCRdb table keeps only in-frame clones and is missing some. The sample shows about 280,000 clones, 65% to 90% of them seen only once. Sequenced input: peripheral blood. All receptors derive from a man aged 50 to 59 with active or convalescent COVID-19.

The rearrangement joins TRBV7-3 to TRBJ2-1, with 10 bases identical to TRBD2. The V gene end was trimmed by 5 bases and the J gene end by 7 bases; junction bases not matched to a gene: 8. CDR1 and CDR2 (germline): SGHTA, FQGTGA. The CDR3 sequence is 15 residues long. CDR3 sequence: CASSPGLAGENEQFF. The DNA for the CDR3 is TGTGCCAGCAGCCCCGGTCTAGCGGGAGAGAATGAGCAGTTCTTC. Complete variable domain (other parts from reference TRBV7-3 and TRBJ2-1): GAGVSQTPSNKVTEKGKYVELRCDPISGHTALYWYRQSLGQGPEFLIYFQGTGAADDSGLPNDRFFAVRPEGSVSTLKIQRTERGDSAVYLCASSPGLAGENEQFFGPGTRLTVL.

The chain's CDR3 is CASSYLGTSGSYEQYF. The CDR3 nucleotides read TGTGCCAGCAGTTACCTTGGGACTAGCGGGAGTTACGAGCAGTACTTC. V and J are TRBV6-5 and TRBJ2-7; 14 nucleotides line up with TRBD2. From germline, CDR1 is MNHEY and CDR2 SVGAGI. V was clipped by 2 bases and J by 4 bases; unmatched bases: 4. The CDR3 is made up of 16 amino acids.

The genes are TRBV14 and TRBJ2-5; D remains unclear. Between the trimmed V and J ends, which lost 0 bases and 4 bases, there was a span of 6 bases. Germline-derived CDR1 and CDR2 are SGHDN and FVKESK. The length of the CDR3 is 13 residues. The CDR3, as DNA: TGTGCCAGCAGCCAAGATGAGAGAGAGACCCAGTACTTC. Translating it yields CASSQDERETQYF.

This chain joins TRBV19 and TRBJ2-3; 7 nucleotides agree with TRBD2. V shed 6 bases and J 1 base; nucleotides not matched to a gene: 10. The V gene's germline CDR1 is LNHDA and CDR2 SQIVND (reference sequence). The CDR3 sequence is 16 residues long. The CDR3 reads CASSSLGREGTDTQYF. The CDR3 nucleotides are TGTGCCAGTAGCTCTCTCGGACGGGAGGGCACAGATACGCAGTATTTT.